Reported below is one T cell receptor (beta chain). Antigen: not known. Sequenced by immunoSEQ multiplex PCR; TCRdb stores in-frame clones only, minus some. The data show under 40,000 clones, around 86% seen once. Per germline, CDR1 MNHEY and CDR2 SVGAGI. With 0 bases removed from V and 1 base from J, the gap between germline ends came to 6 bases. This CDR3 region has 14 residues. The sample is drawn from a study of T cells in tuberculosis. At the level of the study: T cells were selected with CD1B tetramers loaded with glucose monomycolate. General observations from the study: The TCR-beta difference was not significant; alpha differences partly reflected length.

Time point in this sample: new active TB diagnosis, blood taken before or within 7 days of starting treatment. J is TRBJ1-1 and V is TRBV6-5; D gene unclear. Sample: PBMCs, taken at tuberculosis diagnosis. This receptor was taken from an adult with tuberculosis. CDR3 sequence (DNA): TGTGCCAGCAGTTACTCGGGCAGGAACACTGAAGCTTTCTTT. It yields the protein CASSYSGRNTEAFF.